This T cell receptor (beta chain) stems from a study of blood T cell repertoires in COVID-19. About the study: COVID-19 samples from acute and convalescent phases originated in the United States, Italy and Spain. In each case, the material was cDNA or gDNA derived from T cells, B-cell-depleted T cells, or PBMCs.

Seattle patient enrollment occurred during active infection, with longitudinal follow-up thereafter. With 4 bases clipped from V and 9 bases from J, the junction kept 6 bases outside the gene matches. Germline V lookup: CDR1 SGDLS, CDR2 YYNGEE. The CDR3 contains 13 residues. This table comes from immunoSEQ multiplex PCR, and its TCRdb copy is limited to in-frame clones, with some not included. The sample holds tens of thousands of clones; 89% are singletons and the top ten take roughly 2.6%. The rearrangement uses TRBV9 and TRBJ2-1; 8 nucleotides match TRBD1. The specimen sequenced was peripheral blood. The sequence was obtained from a man aged 50 or older with COVID-19, enrolled during active disease. The CDR3 protein is CASSTDRGGEQFF. In DNA, the CDR3 is TGTGCCAGCAGCACAGACAGGGGTGGTGAGCAGTTCTTC.